Listed here is a single T cell receptor (beta chain). Its antigen is not identified. Sequenced by immunoSEQ multiplex PCR; TCRdb stores in-frame clones only, minus some. The sample lists about 100,000 clones, approximately 96% occurring once. The source of the sample is a study of cytomegalovirus exposure and HLA in healthy donors. CDR3 length equals 14 residues. The V gene end was trimmed by 4 bases and the J gene end by 7 bases; junction bases not matched to a gene: 8. From germline, CDR1 is SGHKS and CDR2 YYEKEE (reference sequence). Study-wide findings and caveats: Reports indicated that the classifier achieved high specificity and sensitivity in diagnosing cytomegalovirus status. For most TCR sequences rarity was the rule, although some public TCRs occurred in many donors.

This receptor was taken from a woman between 18 and 30 years old in good health and CMV-seronegative. The chain couples TRBV5-5 to TRBJ1-1; 9 nucleotides match TRBD1. Sequenced sample: PBMCs. CDR3 bases: TGTGCCAGCAGCCCATTGGGACAGGGCAATGAAGCTTTCTTT. Translation gives CASSPLGQGNEAFF. The variable domain in full, completed from reference TRBV5-5 and TRBJ1-1, reads DAGVTQSPTHLIKTRGQQVTLRCSPISGHKSVSWYQQVLGQGPQFIFQYYEKEERGRGNFPDRFSARQFPNYSSELNVNALLLGDSALYLCASSPLGQGNEAFFGQGTRLTVV.